The 7 T cell receptor beta chains in this list originate from one sample, sequenced in a study of PD-1 blockade in classical Hodgkin lymphoma. The method was immunoSEQ multiplex PCR; TCRdb's version includes in-frame clones alone and lacks a portion of them. The data show roughly 46,000 clones, about 75% seen once. As to time point: cycle 4 day 1 (C4D1), after 6 weeks of nivolumab. Every patient relapsed after autologous stem cell transplantation, and brentuximab vedotin exposure varied. Sequences were derived from peripheral blood mononuclear cells (PBMCs), sampled before the fourth cycle of nivolumab. The receptors originated from a human donor with classical Hodgkin lymphoma.

V is TRBV18 and J is TRBJ2-7; 7 bases align to TRBD2. The germline V gene has CDR1 KGHSH and CDR2 LQKENI. The CDR3 is 15 residues long. J gave up 5 bases and V 3 bases, and 10 bases lay outside the gene matches. The chain's CDR3 is CASSPPWRESDEQYF. CDR3 in DNA: TGTGCCAGCTCACCTCCCTGGCGGGAGAGCGACGAGCAGTACTTC.

The chain joins TRBV19 to TRBJ1-1; D is ambiguous. Trimming shortened V by 4 bases and J by 0 bases, and 15 bases separated the two germline ends. The CDR3 extends over 16 amino acids. Per germline, CDR1 LNHDA and CDR2 SQIVND (reference sequence). The CDR3 coding sequence is TGTGCCAGTAGTAGGCAGGTCATACAGTTGAACACTGAAGCTTTCTTT. Its translation: CASSRQVIQLNTEAFF.

The chain combines TRBV25-1 with TRBJ2-2; D ambiguous. The CDR3 loop spans 13 amino acids. Germline CDR1 reads MGHDK; CDR2 reads SYGVNS. V lost 0 bases and J lost 5, with 4 bases in between. CDR3 sequence reads: CASSEYGTGELFF. The DNA of the CDR3 is TGTGCCAGCAGTGAATATGGTACCGGGGAGCTGTTTTTT.

The rearrangement uses TRBV28 and TRBJ2-7, with 11 bases matching TRBD1. The CDR3 extends over 17 amino acids. CDR1 is MDHEN, CDR2 SYDVKM, per germline. With 3 bases clipped from V and 1 base from J, the junction kept 8 bases outside the gene matches. Here the CDR3 reads CASSLAPGTGGSYEQYF. In DNA, the CDR3 is TGTGCCAGCAGTTTGGCCCCCGGGACAGGGGGGTCCTACGAGCAGTACTTC. Full variable domain (remainder filled in from reference TRBV28 and TRBJ2-7): DVKVTQSSRYLVKRTGEKVFLECVQDMDHENMFWYRQDPGLGLRLIYFSYDVKMKEKGDIPEGYSVSREKKERFSLILESASTNQTSMYLCASSLAPGTGGSYEQYFGPGTRLTVT.

The gene calls are TRBV11-1 and TRBJ2-1; D might be TRBD1 or TRBD2, each matching 5 bases. The CDR3 totals 17 residues. Between the trimmed V and J ends, which lost 5 bases and 0 bases, there was a span of 17 bases. Germline V gene data show CDR1 as SGHAT and CDR2 as FQDESV (reference sequence). The CDR3 is CASSHWGSESSYNEQFF. The CDR3 nucleotides read TGTGCCAGCAGCCATTGGGGGTCGGAAAGCTCCTACAATGAGCAGTTCTTC. The full variable domain, in which reference TRBV11-1 and TRBJ2-1 provide the parts outside the CDR3, is EAEVAQSPRYKITEKSQAVAFWCDPISGHATLYWYRQILGQGPELLVQFQDESVVDDSQLPKDRFSAERLKGVDSTLKIQPAELGDSAMYLCASSHWGSESSYNEQFFGPGTRLTVL.

This sequence joins TRBV4-1 and TRBJ2-5; TRBD2 agrees at 15 bases. The CDR3 spans 19 residues. V shed 3 bases and J 5 bases; nucleotides not matched to a gene: 13. Germline lookup yields CDR1 MGHRA and CDR2 YSYEKL. CDR3 DNA sequence: TGCGCCAGCAGCCATGGGGCCGGACTAGCGGGAGGGCCGAGGGAGACCCAGTACTTC. The encoded protein is CASSHGAGLAGGPRETQYF.

The rearrangement uses TRBV19 and TRBJ2-7; possible D gene TRBD1, 6 bases. The ends were cut back, 6 bases at V and 8 bases at J, with 20 bases in the middle. This CDR3 spans 14 amino acids. Per the germline V gene, CDR1 is LNHDA and CDR2 is SQIVND (reference sequence). DNA of the CDR3: TGTGCCAGTAGCACCTCGCTAAACAGGGTTCAGCAGTACTTC. Its translation: CASSTSLNRVQQYF.